Included here is one T cell receptor (beta chain) sequence, with context. The data stem from a study of blood T cell repertoires in COVID-19. Trimming left V 1 base short and J 6 bases short, with 12 bases between. Germline V CDR1 and CDR2: MNHEY, SVGEGT. The CDR3 spans 14 residues. The table came from immunoSEQ multiplex PCR; TCRdb's copy has only in-frame clones and leaves some out. The table includes 470,000 or so clones, approximately 85% detected once. The chain has TRBV6-2 or TRBV6-3 and TRBJ2-5, with no clear D. The origin of this receptor is a human donor in a cohort sampled during active COVID-19. The sequencing input was peripheral blood. DNA for the CDR3: TGTGCCAGCAGTTACTATTCCGGGTCGCAGACCCAGTACTTC. It specifies CASSYYSGSQTQYF.